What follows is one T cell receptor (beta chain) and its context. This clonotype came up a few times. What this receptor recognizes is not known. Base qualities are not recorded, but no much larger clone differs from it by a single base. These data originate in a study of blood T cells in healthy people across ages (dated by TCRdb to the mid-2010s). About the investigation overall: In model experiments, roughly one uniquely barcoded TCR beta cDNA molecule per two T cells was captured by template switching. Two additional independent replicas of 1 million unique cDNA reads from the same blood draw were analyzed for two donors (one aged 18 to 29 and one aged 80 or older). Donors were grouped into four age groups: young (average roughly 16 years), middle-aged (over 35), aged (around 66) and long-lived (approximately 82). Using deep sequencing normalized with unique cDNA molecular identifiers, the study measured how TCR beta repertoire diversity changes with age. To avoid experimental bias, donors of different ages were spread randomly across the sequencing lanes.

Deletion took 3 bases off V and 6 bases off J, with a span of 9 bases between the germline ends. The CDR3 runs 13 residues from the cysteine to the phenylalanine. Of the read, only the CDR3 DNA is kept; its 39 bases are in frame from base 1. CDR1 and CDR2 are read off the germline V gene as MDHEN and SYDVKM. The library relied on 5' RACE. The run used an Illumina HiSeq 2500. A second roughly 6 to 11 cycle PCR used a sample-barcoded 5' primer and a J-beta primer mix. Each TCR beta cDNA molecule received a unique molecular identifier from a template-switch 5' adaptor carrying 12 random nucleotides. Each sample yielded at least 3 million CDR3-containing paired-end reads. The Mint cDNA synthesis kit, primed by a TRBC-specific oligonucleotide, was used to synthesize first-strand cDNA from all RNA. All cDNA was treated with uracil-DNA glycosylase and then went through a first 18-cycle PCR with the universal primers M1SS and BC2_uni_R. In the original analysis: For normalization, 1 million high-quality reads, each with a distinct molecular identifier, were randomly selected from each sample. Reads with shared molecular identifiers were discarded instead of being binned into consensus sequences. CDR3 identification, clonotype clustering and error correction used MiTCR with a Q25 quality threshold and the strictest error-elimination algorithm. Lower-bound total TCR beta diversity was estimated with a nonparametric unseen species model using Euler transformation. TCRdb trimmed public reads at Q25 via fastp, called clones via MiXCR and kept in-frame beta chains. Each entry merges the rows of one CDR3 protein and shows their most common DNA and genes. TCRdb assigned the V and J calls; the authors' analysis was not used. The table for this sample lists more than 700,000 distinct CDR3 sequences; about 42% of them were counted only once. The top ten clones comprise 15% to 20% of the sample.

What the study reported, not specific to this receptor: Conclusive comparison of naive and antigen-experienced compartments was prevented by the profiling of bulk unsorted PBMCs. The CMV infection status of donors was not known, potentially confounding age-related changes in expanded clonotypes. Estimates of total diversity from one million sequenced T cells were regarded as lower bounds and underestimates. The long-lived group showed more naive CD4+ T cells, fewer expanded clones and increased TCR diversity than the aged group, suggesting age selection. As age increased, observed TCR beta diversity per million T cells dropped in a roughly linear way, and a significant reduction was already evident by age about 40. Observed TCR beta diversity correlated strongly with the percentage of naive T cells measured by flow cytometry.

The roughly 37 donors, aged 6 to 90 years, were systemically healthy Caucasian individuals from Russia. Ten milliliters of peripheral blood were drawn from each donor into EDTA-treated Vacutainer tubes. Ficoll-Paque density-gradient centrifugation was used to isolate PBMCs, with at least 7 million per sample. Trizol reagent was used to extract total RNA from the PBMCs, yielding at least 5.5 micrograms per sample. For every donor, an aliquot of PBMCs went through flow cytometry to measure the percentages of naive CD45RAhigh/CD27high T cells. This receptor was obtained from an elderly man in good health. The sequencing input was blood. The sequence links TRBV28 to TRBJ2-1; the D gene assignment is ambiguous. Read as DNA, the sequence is TGTGCCAGCAGTTTGGCCTCCCCCAATGAGCAGTTCTTC. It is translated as CASSLASPNEQFF.